A single T cell receptor (beta chain) is shown here with its context. This record belongs to a study of blood T cell repertoires in COVID-19. TCRdb keeps only in-frame clones here, not all; method: immunoSEQ multiplex PCR. This table holds 400,000 to 550,000 clones, more than 85% found once. CDR1 and CDR2 (germline): MNHEY, SVGEGT. CDR3 length: 16 amino acids. Between the trimmed V and J ends, which lost 5 bases and 2 bases, there was a span of 18 bases. This receptor was taken from a woman aged 25-40 years with acute or convalescent COVID-19. The rearrangement uses TRBV6-2 or TRBV6-3 and TRBJ2-5; a possible D gene is TRBD2 (6 bases). Sequencing used peripheral blood. The CDR3 is CASSPVGAGGQETQYF. The CDR3 nucleotides read TGTGCCAGCAGTCCCGTTGGGGCCGGGGGTCAAGAGACCCAGTACTTC.